A single sample is the source of the 6 T cell receptor beta chains below, sequenced in a study of T-cell reconstitution after alpha-beta-depleted transplantation in children. Preparation of the TCRbeta library was carried out with unique molecular identifiers. TCRdb called the PCR reads again in MiXCR, with one record for every CDR3 protein. The sample holds about a million distinct CDR3 sequences, about 29% seen once. The sample in question was PBMCs, mostly from graft donor cells, obtained 360 days after TCRalphabeta/CD19-depleted stem cell transplant. The receptors were sampled from a boy less than two years old who had a stem cell transplant for SCID, so the T cells may come from the graft donor.

V usage is TRBV6-1 and J usage is TRBJ2-5, with TRBD1 matching over 8 bases. Germline V lookup: CDR1 MNHNS, CDR2 SASEGT. The length of the CDR3 is 16 residues. V lost 5 bases and J lost 3; bases outside the gene matches: 11. The CDR3 sequence: CASSPPRTGKKETQYF. The CDR3 bases are TGTGCCAGCAGTCCGCCCAGGACAGGGAAAAAAGAGACCCAGTACTTC.

This chain uses TRBV11-2 with TRBJ1-3; 10 positions agree with TRBD1. Germline loops: CDR1 SGHAT, CDR2 FQNNGV. This CDR3 has 16 amino acids. The V gene end was trimmed by 6 bases and the J gene end by 8 bases; junction bases not matched to a gene: 13. The CDR3 is CASSRTGTGDVDTIYF. CDR3 bases: TGTGCCAGCAGTCGAACCGGGACAGGGGACGTAGACACCATATATTTT.

V and J are TRBV4-1 and TRBJ2-2, with 8 bases that match TRBD1. The V gene's germline CDR1 is MGHRA and CDR2 YSYEKL. V lost 0 bases to trimming and J lost 7 bases; unmatched junction nucleotides: 10. The CDR3 length is 17 residues. The CDR3 loop is CASSQEMGRGHGGELFF. DNA for the CDR3: TGCGCCAGCAGCCAAGAGATGGGCAGGGGGCATGGCGGGGAGCTGTTTTTT.

The gene calls are TRBV6-1 and TRBJ2-7, with 10 positions matching TRBD2. Unmatched junction bases numbered 11, after V lost 8 bases and J lost 1 base. This CDR3 has 16 residues. The germline gives CDR1 MNHNS, CDR2 SASEGT. The CDR3 DNA reads as TGTGCCAGCCGCGCGCTTAGCGGGGGGTCGTCCTACGAGCAGTACTTC. Its protein is CASRALSGGSSYEQYF.

For the CDR3, the DNA is TGTGCCTGGAGTGTAGGCGGGACGGTCTCCTACGAGCAGTACTTC. Translated, it gives CAWSVGGTVSYEQYF. This chain uses TRBV30 with TRBJ2-7; a possible D gene is TRBD2 (6 bases). Per germline, CDR1 GTSNPN and CDR2 SVGIG (reference sequence). The length of the CDR3 is 15 residues. The V and J ends lost 0 bases and 0 bases respectively, with 12 bases between them.

The sample holds a few counts of this clonotype. This chain connects TRBV4-3 to TRBJ2-7; 8 bases match TRBD1. J was trimmed by 1 base and V by 4 bases; bases with no gene match: 6. Germline-derived CDR1 and CDR2 are LGHNA and YSLEER. CDR3 length: 15 residues. The CDR3, as DNA: TGCGCCAGCAGCCGCGAACGGACAGGGTCCTACGAGCAGTACTTC. Its translation: CASSRERTGSYEQYF.